The 24 T cell receptor beta chains in this list originate from one sample, sequenced in a study of T cell repertoires in cytomegalovirus infection. One entry per CDR3 protein, called by TCRdb with MiXCR from the reads. The sample records about 180,000 distinct CDR3 sequences, 13% to 15% being singletons. The sequencing input was PBMCs. These receptors were obtained from a human donor in good health (CMV status not recorded). Some clones in this sample may be carry-over from other donors' samples.

A remark on this clonotype: Sequence at one end of the junction differs from germline and may be a read error. The chain uses TRBV6-2 or TRBV6-3 and TRBJ2-7, with D possibly TRBD2 on 5 matching bases. The CDR3 sequence is 14 residues long. Germline CDR1 is MNHEY and CDR2 is SVGEGT. The CDR3 reads CASSWTASSYDQYF. The CDR3, as DNA: TGTGCCAGCAGCTGGACCGCTAGCTCCTACGACCAGTACTTC.

The V call is TRBV29-1, the J call TRBJ2-1; D is undetermined. Germline CDR1 and CDR2: SQVTM and ANQGSEA. CDR3 length equals 11 residues. V lost 8 bases, J lost 6 bases, and 11 bases lay in between. Here the CDR3 DNA reads TGCAGCCTCGCAGGATTCAATGAGCAGTTCTTC. This encodes CSLAGFNEQFF.

J is TRBJ1-1 and V is TRBV28, with a tentative D call TRBD1 (5 bases). The CDR3 runs to 14 residues. The germline V gene has CDR1 MDHEN and CDR2 SYDVKM. Trimming left V 5 bases short and J 5 bases short, with 15 bases between. CDR3 DNA sequence: TGTGCCAGCAGTCTTCCCGGGACTGGGACTGAAGCTTTCTTT. It codes for CASSLPGTGTEAFF.

The chain has TRBV9 and TRBJ1-1, with D possibly being TRBD1 (5 bases). The CDR3 sequence is 15 residues long. Trimming took off 0 bases at V and 3 bases at J, with 12 bases between the two ends. CDR1 is SGDLS and CDR2 is YYNGEE in the germline V gene. The DNA for the CDR3 is TGTGCCAGCAGCGTAGCGGGGCAGGCGGACACTGAAGCTTTCTTT. Encoded protein: CASSVAGQADTEAFF.

This clonotype has just a few counts. The chain is built from TRBV7-9 and TRBJ2-7; D may match TRBD1 or TRBD2 (5 bases each). CDR1 is SEHNR, CDR2 FQNEAQ, per germline (reference sequence). The CDR3 is 15 residues long. V lost 5 bases to trimming and J lost 2 bases, with 16 bases between them. The CDR3 nucleotides are TGTGCCAGCAGCCTTACAGAGGGGAGTACCTACGAGCAGTACTTC. This translates into CASSLTEGSTYEQYF.

This clonotype was seen a single time. This rearrangement joins TRBV19 to TRBJ1-2; possible D gene TRBD1, 6 bases. In germline, CDR1 is LNHDA, CDR2 SQIVND (reference sequence). Deletions cut 5 bases from V and 8 bases from J, with 18 bases between. This CDR3 region has 14 residues. DNA of the CDR3: TGTGCCAGTAGTGGGGGGACAATCCTATCCGGCTACACCTTC. Translation gives CASSGGTILSGYTF.

This clonotype occurred many times. CDR3 in DNA: TGTGCCAGCAGTGAAACCGGGACAGGGCCCTATGGCTACACCTTC. It encodes CASSETGTGPYGYTF. The chain combines TRBV27 with TRBJ1-2; 9 bases map to TRBD1. This CDR3 contains 15 residues. The germline V gene has CDR1 MNHEY and CDR2 SMNVEV (reference sequence). Losses at the gene ends were 5 bases for V and 4 bases for J; bases not matched to a gene: 8.

The chain combines TRBV29-1 with TRBJ2-4, with unresolved D. Deletions cut 6 bases from V and 12 bases from J, with 15 bases between. This CDR3 region has 11 residues. Germline assignment: CDR1 SQVTM and CDR2 ANQGSEA. The CDR3 here is CSVDLRPYQYF. DNA for the CDR3: TGCAGCGTCGACCTCCGGCCTTATCAGTACTTC.

This clonotype has only a few counts. The V gene is TRBV5-6, the J gene TRBJ1-5; 7 positions match TRBD1. Germline V gene lookup returns CDR1 SGHDT and CDR2 YYEEEE. This CDR3 has 15 amino acids. With 4 bases clipped from V and 7 bases from J, the junction kept 11 bases outside the gene matches. The CDR3 is CASSASGQLYQPQHF. The CDR3 nucleotides read TGTGCCAGCAGCGCGTCGGGACAGCTCTACCAGCCCCAGCATTTT.

In its sample, this clonotype was seen a few times. The J gene is TRBJ1-1, the V gene TRBV5-1, with D possibly TRBD1 on 5 matching bases. V was pared by 2 bases and J by 1 base, with 9 bases between. Per germline, CDR1 SGHRS and CDR2 YFSETQ. This CDR3 region has 14 residues. CDR3 residues: CASSFKGQNTEAFF. CDR3 nucleotides: TGCGCCAGCAGCTTTAAAGGACAGAACACTGAAGCTTTCTTT.

The J gene is TRBJ2-7, the V gene TRBV20-1, with D unresolved. This CDR3 is built from 12 residues. Trimming left V 0 bases short and J 3 bases short, with 6 bases between. In germline, CDR1 is DFQATT, CDR2 SNEGSKA (reference sequence). CDR3 nucleotides: TGCAGTGCTAGAGATCAGTTCTACGAGCAGTACTTC. It is translated as CSARDQFYEQYF.

This clonotype was seen only a few times. The chain joins TRBV15 to TRBJ2-2; D is possibly TRBD1 or TRBD2 (5 bases each). V was cut by 0 bases and J by 3 bases, with 14 bases left in between. CDR1 LNHNV and CDR2 YYDKDF come from the germline V gene (reference sequence). CDR3 length equals 17 residues. The CDR3 is CATSRDFGAADTGELFF. CDR3 in DNA: TGTGCCACCAGCAGAGATTTCGGGGCCGCGGACACCGGGGAGCTGTTTTTT.

Here the CDR3 reads CASGSIGTITDTQYF. CDR3 coding DNA: TGTGCTAGTGGTTCCATCGGGACTATTACAGATACGCAGTATTTT. This rearrangement joins TRBV12-5 to TRBJ2-3; the match to TRBD2 covers 7 bases. The germline gives CDR1 LGHNT, CDR2 FRNRAP. V gave up 4 bases and J gave up 3 bases; unmatched junction bases: 7. The CDR3 contains 15 residues.

This clonotype showed up just a few times. The gene calls are TRBV5-6 and TRBJ1-6, with D possibly TRBD1 on 6 matching bases. This CDR3 region has 13 residues. Germline V gives CDR1 SGHDT, CDR2 YYEEEE. The V end was cut by 4 bases, the J end by 7 bases, with 9 bases between. The CDR3 DNA reads as TGTGCCAGCAGCGCTACAGGGAATTCACCCCTCCACTTT. This translates into CASSATGNSPLHF.

The rearrangement joins TRBV28 to TRBJ1-2; 12 nucleotides match TRBD1. The CDR3 has 12 residues. J gave up 8 bases and V 7 bases, and 2 bases lay outside the gene matches. Germline lookup yields CDR1 MDHEN and CDR2 SYDVKM. This CDR3 is CASTGTGGGYTF. In nucleotides, the CDR3 is TGTGCCAGCACCGGGACAGGGGGCGGCTACACCTTC.

The sample holds many counts of this clonotype. This sequence joins TRBV6-1 and TRBJ2-7; 10 positions match TRBD2. This CDR3 contains 14 residues. From germline, CDR1 is MNHNS and CDR2 SASEGT. V was pared by 8 bases and J by 1 base, with 5 bases of the junction left unmatched. CDR3 DNA sequence: TGTGCCAGCGGGCTAGCGGGAGTATCCTACGAGCAGTACTTC. Amino acid sequence: CASGLAGVSYEQYF.

This clonotype came up many times. Relative to the germline gene, one junction end is altered; a read error may explain this. The rearrangement uses TRBV12-3 or TRBV12-4 and TRBJ1-1, with D maybe TRBD1 (6 bases). This CDR3 has 17 residues. The CDR3 DNA reads TGTGCCAGCAGTTTCCATCTATACGGACAGCTGAACTCTGAAGCTTTCTTT. This encodes CASSFHLYGQLNSEAFF.

The table lists this clonotype with a few counts. The chain joins TRBV25-1 to TRBJ2-2; D not certain. The CDR3 runs to 12 residues. CDR1 MGHDK and CDR2 SYGVNS come from the germline V gene. V was clipped by 4 bases and J by 8 bases, with 8 bases between them. The CDR3 here is CASSVLLGELFF. The CDR3 DNA is TGTGCCAGCAGTGTTCTTCTGGGGGAGCTGTTTTTT.

Ten or more counts support this clonotype. The chain is built from TRBV12-3 or TRBV12-4 and TRBJ2-2; D ambiguous. The CDR3 sequence is 14 residues long. V was pared by 8 bases and J by 0 bases, with 10 bases between. CDR3 region: CASLEFANTGELFF. The CDR3 nucleotides are TGTGCCAGCCTTGAGTTCGCGAACACCGGGGAGCTGTTTTTT.

V is TRBV29-1 and J is TRBJ2-7, with 11 positions matching TRBD2. V gave up 6 bases and J gave up 1 base; unmatched junction bases: 5. CDR1 is SQVTM and CDR2 is ANQGSEA in the germline V gene. The CDR3 is made up of 14 amino acids. CDR3 coding DNA: TGCAGCGTCGCTACTAGCGGGAGTTCCTACGAGCAGTACTTC. It is translated as CSVATSGSSYEQYF.

This clonotype was observed many times. The chain carries TRBV28 and TRBJ2-1; the D gene is possibly TRBD2 (6 bases). Germline values: CDR1 MDHEN, CDR2 SYDVKM. Trimming shortened V by 7 bases and J by 0 bases, and 22 bases separated the two germline ends. The CDR3 covers 18 residues. CDR3 DNA sequence: TGTGCCAGCACGCGGGGCGGATGGGGATTAAGCTCCTACAATGAGCAGTTCTTC. This translates into CASTRGGWGLSSYNEQFF. Looking up the rest from reference TRBV28 and TRBJ2-1 gives the full variable domain: DVKVTQSSRYLVKRTGEKVFLECVQDMDHENMFWYRQDPGLGLRLIYFSYDVKMKEKGDIPEGYSVSREKKERFSLILESASTNQTSMYLCASTRGGWGLSSYNEQFFGPGTRLTVL.

The table lists this clonotype with many counts. This sequence joins TRBV20-1 and TRBJ2-1, with 9 bases that match TRBD2. CDR3 size: 14 residues. Germline V gives CDR1 DFQATT, CDR2 SNEGSKA (reference sequence). Germline trimming cut 2 bases from V and 7 bases from J; bases unmatched to any gene: 6. Written as DNA, the CDR3 is TGCAGTGCTAGACATCCTACTAGCGGGAATGAGCAGTTCTTC. It yields the protein CSARHPTSGNEQFF.

This clonotype was counted a few times. The V and J genes are TRBV5-4 and TRBJ2-3; D possibly corresponds to TRBD2 (6 bases). The V and J ends lost 0 bases and 0 bases respectively, with 11 bases between them. Germline V gene sequence: CDR1 SGHNT, CDR2 YYREEE (reference sequence). The CDR3 spans 16 residues. The CDR3 protein is CASSLAGGGSTDTQYF. CDR3 bases: TGTGCCAGCAGCTTGGCCGGGGGAGGAAGCACAGATACGCAGTATTTT.

In its sample, this clonotype was seen many times. This chain uses TRBV7-2 with TRBJ1-1; no firm D call. This CDR3 has 12 residues. CDR1 SGHTA and CDR2 FQGNSA come from the germline V gene. V was trimmed by 5 bases and J by 8 bases, leaving 12 bases between them. The CDR3 here is CASSRKRSEAFF. The CDR3 nucleotides are TGTGCCAGCAGCCGGAAGCGAAGCGAAGCTTTCTTT.